The source of this TCR beta chain is a study of T cells in Graves' hyperthyroidism and ophthalmopathy. Germline CDR1 is SNHLY and CDR2 is FYNNEI. The CDR3 is 12 residues long. V lost 5 bases to trimming and J lost 7 bases; unmatched junction nucleotides: 3. Among the patients, aged 18 to 65, hyperthyroidism was newly diagnosed and had lasted under 2 months. Findings and caveats of the study: The model forecast ophthalmopathy, anticipating it by a median about six months before onset. A model of 13 V-J features distinguished ophthalmopathy from stable hyperthyroidism. Blood also held most thyroid clonotypes expanded beyond 0.001.

Amplification of TCR beta CDR3 regions was performed using RNA transcripts as template. When the TCR CDR3 underwent first-round RT-PCR, the HTBI primer set was used. TCRdb re-called the multiplex PCR reads through MiXCR, storing one row per CDR3 protein. The sample carries 400,000 to 600,000 distinct CDR3 sequences, less than 25% recorded once. This clonotype was observed many times. Its antigen is not identified. This TCR derives from a man younger than 35 with Graves' hyperthyroidism. The gene calls are TRBV2 and TRBJ1-1; 8 bases match TRBD1. The material sequenced was blood. The CDR3 DNA reads as TGTGCCAGCAGTCGACAGGGGAGTGAAGCTTTCTTT. The encoded protein is CASSRQGSEAFF.